One sample yielded the 11 T cell receptor beta chains listed below, sequenced in a study of shared clonotypes between healthy human individuals. TCRdb keeps only in-frame clones here, not all; method: immunoSEQ multiplex PCR. This table holds about 2 million clones, about 95% found once. As defined, naive CD8 cells were CD45RO-negative and positively selected for CCR7, with terminally differentiated effector memory CD45RA+ cells excluded. Sequences were obtained from naive CD8+ T cells sorted from blood. The origin of the receptors is a man aged 18 to 29 in good health.

The V call is TRBV7-6, the J call TRBJ1-1; 10 bases are shared with TRBD1. CDR3 length equals 14 residues. V trimming: 1 base; J trimming: 8 bases; junction bases outside the gene matches: 4. CDR1 SGHVS and CDR2 FNYEAQ come from the germline V gene. The CDR3 nucleotides are TGTGCCAGCAGCTTAGAGGTGGGACAGGGGGAAGCTTTCTTT. Its protein product is CASSLEVGQGEAFF.

This chain joins TRBV5-1 and TRBJ2-7; 11 nucleotides agree with TRBD2. Per the germline V gene, CDR1 is SGHRS and CDR2 is YFSETQ. Losses at the gene ends were 0 bases for V and 6 bases for J; bases not matched to a gene: 8. This CDR3 contains 16 residues. CDR3 DNA sequence: TGCGCCAGCAGCTTGGGACTAGCGGGAACCGTGGTCGAGCAGTACTTC. The encoded protein is CASSLGLAGTVVEQYF.

The chain uses TRBV7-8 and TRBJ1-5; no reliable D call. Germline lookup yields CDR1 SGHVS and CDR2 FQNEAQ. This CDR3 contains 15 residues. V was clipped by 4 bases and J by 4 bases, with 14 bases between them. The CDR3 spells CASSWGTVGNQPQHF. The CDR3 nucleotides read TGTGCCAGCAGCTGGGGAACGGTAGGTAATCAGCCCCAGCATTTT.

The chain employs TRBV9 and TRBJ2-3; 16 bases fit TRBD2. The CDR3 runs 18 residues. The junction had 8 bases not matched to a gene; V was cut back by 3 bases and J by 4 bases. Germline loops: CDR1 SGDLS, CDR2 YYNGEE. The CDR3 nucleotides are TGTGCCAGCAGCGCGTTTCCGGGACTAGCGGGGGGGCCAGATACGCAGTATTTT. Translated, it gives CASSAFPGLAGGPDTQYF.

The V gene is TRBV29-1, the J gene TRBJ2-7; D assignment may be TRBD1 or TRBD2 (6 bases each). CDR3 size: 14 residues. The V end lost 6 bases, the J end lost 0 bases, and 15 bases lay between the germline ends. CDR1 is SQVTM, CDR2 ANQGSEA, per germline. This CDR3 is CSVGGSGGSYEQYF. For the CDR3, the DNA is TGCAGCGTAGGGGGTAGCGGAGGCTCCTACGAGCAGTACTTC.

This chain uses TRBV4-1 with TRBJ2-1, with D perhaps being TRBD1 or TRBD2 (6 bases each). The V end lost 4 bases, the J end lost 9 bases, and 10 bases lay between the germline ends. The CDR3 is made up of 12 amino acids. The germline CDR1 and CDR2 sequences are MGHRA and YSYEKL. CDR3 sequence reads: CASSLGGPEQFF. CDR3 nucleotides: TGCGCCAGCAGCCTTGGGGGGCCTGAGCAGTTCTTC.

J is TRBJ2-2 and V is TRBV5-1; weak D call: TRBD1 (6 bases). Germline CDR1 is SGHRS and CDR2 is YFSETQ. The CDR3 is 17 amino acids. V shed 2 bases and J shed 2 bases, with 16 bases lying between them. The CDR3 DNA follows: TGCGCCAGCAGCTTTGAGCCACGCAGGGGTAACACCGGGGAGCTGTTTTTT. Amino acids: CASSFEPRRGNTGELFF. The full variable domain, with the rest looked up from reference TRBV5-1 and TRBJ2-2, is KAGVTQTPRYLIKTRGQQVTLSCSPISGHRSVSWYQQTPGQGLQFLFEYFSETQRNKGNFPGRFSGRQFSNSRSEMNVSTLELGDSALYLCASSFEPRRGNTGELFFGEGSRLTVL.

This clone showed up just a few times. This chain joins TRBV2 and TRBJ1-6, with D unclear. Trimming took 3 bases from V and 6 from J, leaving 6 bases between them. Germline values: CDR1 SNHLY, CDR2 FYNNEI. CDR3 length equals 13 residues. CDR3 sequence: CASSDPSNSPLHF. Here the CDR3 DNA reads TGTGCCAGCAGTGACCCCAGTAATTCACCCCTCCACTTT. The full variable domain, in which reference TRBV2 and TRBJ1-6 provide the parts outside the CDR3, is EPEVTQTPSHQVTQMGQEVILRCVPISNHLYFYWYRQILGQKVEFLVSFYNNEISEKSEIFDDQFSVERPDGSNFTLKIRSTKLEDSAMYFCASSDPSNSPLHFGNGTRLTVT.

V is TRBV5-4 and J is TRBJ1-2, with a tentative D call TRBD1 (6 bases). There are 15 residues in the CDR3. Trimming shortened V by 0 bases and J by 0 bases, and 9 bases separated the two germline ends. Germline V gene sequence: CDR1 SGHNT, CDR2 YYREEE (reference sequence). The CDR3 is CASSLGTAANYGYTF. The CDR3 bases are TGTGCCAGCAGCTTGGGGACAGCAGCTAACTATGGCTACACCTTC.

The V and J genes are TRBV13 and TRBJ2-1; D gene ambiguous. V was pared by 5 bases and J by 0 bases, with 5 bases between. This CDR3 has 13 residues. The V gene's germline CDR1 is PRHDT and CDR2 FYEKMQ (reference sequence). The CDR3 DNA sequence: TGTGCCAGCAGCACTCGCTCCTACAATGAGCAGTTCTTC. This sequence encodes CASSTRSYNEQFF.

The J gene is TRBJ2-7, the V gene TRBV11-3; TRBD1 agrees at 8 bases. Germline V lookup: CDR1 SGHNT, CDR2 YENEEA. This CDR3 is built from 14 residues. The V segment lost 5 bases and the J segment 3 bases; nucleotides outside the gene matches: 6. The CDR3 nucleotides read TGTGCCAGCAGCGCACCGGGACAGGACTACGAGCAGTACTTC. Translation: CASSAPGQDYEQYF.